The clone carrying this T cell receptor (beta chain) was recorded a few times. Its antigen remains unknown. From blood CD8+ and CD4+ T cells, TCR beta sequences were generated. Matching for age and sex applied to the controls, who were healthy donors. The data stem from a study of CD8 T cells in Susac syndrome. General study findings and limits: The TCR sequencing and HLA analysis in the study involved a relatively small number of individuals, as the study acknowledged.

The CDR3 has 12 amino acids. V dropped 0 bases and J dropped 6 bases, with 5 bases sitting between them. CDR1 and CDR2 from the germline V gene are SGHNT and YYREEE (reference sequence). Random hexamers were used to reverse transcribe 0.5 to 1 ug of RNA. Coverage of TCR beta CDR3 amplification by immunoSEQ multiplex PCR extended to 54 Vbeta and 13 Jbeta. TCRdb used MiXCR to reprocess the immunoSEQ multiplex PCR reads, holding one entry per CDR3 protein. The repertoire holds about 120,000 distinct CDR3 sequences, 85% to 95% seen once, with around 0.12% in the top ten. The receptor's source is a human donor in good health. Input material: CD8+ T cells from PBMCs. The chain is built from TRBV5-4 and TRBJ2-3; D is uncertain. This chain's CDR3 is CASSLVTDTQYF. CDR3 nucleotides: TGTGCCAGCAGCTTGGTTACGGATACGCAGTATTTT.